The entry below gives a single T cell receptor beta chain sequence along with its context. The germline V gene has CDR1 MNHEY and CDR2 SMNVEV (reference sequence). Trimming took off 1 base at V and 2 bases at J, with 9 bases between the two ends. The CDR3 runs 14 residues. The data were taken from a study of shared clonotypes between healthy human individuals. About the research overall: There were three CD4 naive, three CD4 memory, two CD8 naive and one CD8 memory plates per donor.

Replicate PCRs from sorted subsets contained roughly 200 ng DNA, which is roughly 30,000 T cell genomes. Here immunoSEQ multiplex PCR was the method, and the copy in TCRdb shows in-frame clones only, minus some. Of 1,100,000 or so clones in the sample, roughly 74% were seen once. The donors, healthy adults who were HIV-negative, had experienced no recent acute infections or vaccinations. The study separated CD4+ cells into CD45RA+ naive and CD45RA-negative memory subsets. Specimen: memory CD4+ T cells from PBMCs. Subset: CD45RA-negative fraction. The rearrangement links TRBV27 to TRBJ2-7; D is tentatively TRBD1 or TRBD2 (5 bases each). This TCR came from a man aged 18 to 30 in good health. Some clones in this sample may be carry-over from other donors' samples. The CDR3 reads CASSLFRDAYEQYF. The CDR3 DNA reads as TGTGCCAGCAGTTTATTTAGGGACGCCTACGAGCAGTACTTC.